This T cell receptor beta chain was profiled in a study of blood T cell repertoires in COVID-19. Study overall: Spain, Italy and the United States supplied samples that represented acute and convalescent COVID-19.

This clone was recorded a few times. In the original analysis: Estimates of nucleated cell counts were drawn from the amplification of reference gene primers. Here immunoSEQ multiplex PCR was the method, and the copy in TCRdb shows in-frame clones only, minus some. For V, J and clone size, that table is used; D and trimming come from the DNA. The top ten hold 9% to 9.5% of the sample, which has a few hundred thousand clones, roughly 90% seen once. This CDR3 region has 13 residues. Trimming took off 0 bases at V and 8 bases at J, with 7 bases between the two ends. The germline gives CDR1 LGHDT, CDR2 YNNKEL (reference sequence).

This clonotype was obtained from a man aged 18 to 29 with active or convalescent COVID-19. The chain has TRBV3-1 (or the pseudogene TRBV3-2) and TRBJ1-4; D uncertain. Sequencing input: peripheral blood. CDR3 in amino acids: CASSQDRVEKLFF. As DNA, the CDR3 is TGTGCCAGCAGCCAAGATCGGGTAGAAAAACTGTTTTTT.